This entry features one T cell receptor (beta chain) sequence. Its specificity is unknown. The germline gives CDR1 MDHEN, CDR2 SYDVKM. CDR3 length: 14 amino acids. V shed 6 bases and J shed 5 bases, with 16 bases lying between them. The sample comes from a study of shared clonotypes between healthy human individuals. Produced via immunoSEQ multiplex PCR; TCRdb's table is partial and in-frame only. Found here are 2 million to 2.5 million clones, 85% to 95% of them singletons; the top ten hold around 0.35%. Study-wide findings and caveats: Depth was large, yet rarefaction showed that sorted-subset sequencing was incomplete.

Sequencing was carried out using naive CD4+ T cells from PBMCs. Subset reported: CD45RA+ positively selected. The genes are TRBV28 and TRBJ1-1; D unclear. This TCR was sampled from a young man in good health. Some clones in this sample may be carry-over from other donors' samples. The CDR3: CASSSVTGETEAFF. In DNA, the CDR3 is TGTGCCAGCAGCTCCGTGACCGGGGAAACTGAAGCTTTCTTT.